This TCR beta chain was identified during a study of T cell responses to AZD1222 COVID-19 vaccine (dated by TCRdb to the early 2020s). Regarding the study in general: AZD1222 recipients given second doses at about 4 weeks or at about 12 weeks were pooled, since spike-specific TCR depth and breadth were not found to differ between the two schedules. A total of about 240 trial participants underwent TCR sequencing, of whom 207 received two doses of AZD1222 and some 26 received two doses of the MenACWY control vaccine. Enrollment into the trials was organized by age into subgroups of 18-55, 56-69 and 70-plus years, and those subgroups contained about 150, 27 and 61 TCR-sequenced participants, respectively.

The CDR3 regions of human TCRbeta chains were analyzed by immunosequencing. The original methods were these. Repertoire TCRs were matched against a reference library of SARS-CoV-2-specific TCRs generated with the MIRA antigen-specificity platform. Breadth was defined as the fraction of unique TCRs that were SARS-CoV-2-associated. Depth was defined as the fraction of total T cells that were SARS-CoV-2-associated. Using the MIRA data, every spike-specific TCR was mapped to the spike region that the TCR reacted to and assigned to either a CD4 or a CD8 class. Log10-transformed breadth and depth values were compared by one-way ANOVA with Sidak's multiple comparisons tests. TCRdb carries this immuneACCESS record with in-frame sequences only. Its versions omit some clonotypes, under half of them owing to an unresolved V gene in the studies checked, with the rest unexplained. V, J and clone size derive from that table, while D and trimming were established from the DNA sequence. The sample table records more than 95,000 clones; roughly 87% of these occur just once. About 5% of the sample comes from the top ten.

Via the germline V gene, CDR1 is MNHEY and CDR2 SVGAGI. V is trimmed back by 2 bases and J by 4 bases, and the junction contains 10 bases that no gene match accounts for. Measured from the cysteine to the phenylalanine, the CDR3 is 16 residues long. The retained sequence is limited to the CDR3, 48 bases, with the frame set at the first base. Regarding this clone: The specificity of this receptor is unknown. Base qualities are not provided; no much larger clone lies one nucleotide away.

Findings and caveats that apply to the study as a whole: Conclusions about previously exposed vaccinees are limited because only six or seven AZD1222 recipients were SARS-CoV-2 seropositive at baseline. After two AZD1222 doses, spike-specific TCR breadth and depth were significantly higher than at day 0 and than in MenACWY recipients. Reportedly, almost half of the unique spike-specific TCRs recognized epitopes lying outside the regions that are mutated in the B.1.351 and B.1.1.7 variants. Participants were mostly white British, with more females than males. The authors suggested clonal diversity may have been underestimated. CD4 TCRs associated with the vaccine covered the entire spike protein, and the dominant responses were in regions 160-218 and 743-854. No day 14 peak-response samples were available, so repertoires were characterized only after the peak T cell response. In the small 56-69-year group, the increase in depth fell short of significance, most likely because of low power.

This sample's time point label indicates: baseline before first vaccination. Vaccinee samples were obtained from the UK trials COV001 and COV002, which included a single-blind randomized controlled phase 2/3 trial of AZD1222 (ChAdOx1 nCoV-19) in healthy adults. Trial participant PBMC samples were collected at day 0 and day 28 after the second dose for TCRbeta chain sequencing. This receptor was identified in an adult in good health. The sequencing here drew on peripheral blood, taken on day 0 of AZD1222 vaccination. This receptor chain uses TRBV6-5 and TRBJ2-7, with TRBD1 identical over 8 junction bases. The CDR3 region has the sequence CASSYPSGGASYEQYF. The DNA reads TGTGCCAGCAGTTACCCCTCAGGGGGCGCATCATACGAGCAGTACTTC.